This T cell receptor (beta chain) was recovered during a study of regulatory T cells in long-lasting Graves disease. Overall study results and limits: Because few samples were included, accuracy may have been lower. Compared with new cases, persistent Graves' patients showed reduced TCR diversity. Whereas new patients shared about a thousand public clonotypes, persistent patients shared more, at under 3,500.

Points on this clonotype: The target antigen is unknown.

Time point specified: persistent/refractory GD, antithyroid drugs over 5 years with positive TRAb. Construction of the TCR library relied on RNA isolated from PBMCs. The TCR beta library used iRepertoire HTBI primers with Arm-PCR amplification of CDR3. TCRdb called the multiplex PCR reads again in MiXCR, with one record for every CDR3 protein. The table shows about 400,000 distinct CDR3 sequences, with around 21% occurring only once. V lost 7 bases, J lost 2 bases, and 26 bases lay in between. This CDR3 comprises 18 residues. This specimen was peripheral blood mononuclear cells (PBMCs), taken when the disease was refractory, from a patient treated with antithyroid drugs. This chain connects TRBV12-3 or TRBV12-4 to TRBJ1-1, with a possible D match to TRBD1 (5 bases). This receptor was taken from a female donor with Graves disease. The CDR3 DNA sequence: TGTGCCAGCACACCTGGAGGGGCCGGGTTCGGGGCTAACACTGAAGCTTTCTTT. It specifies CASTPGGAGFGANTEAFF.